The following is a T cell receptor beta chain sequence with its context. The source of the sample is a study of blood T cell repertoires in COVID-19. Study in general: Spain, Italy and the United States supplied samples that represented acute and convalescent COVID-19. PBMCs, B-cell-depleted T cells, or T cells provided the cDNA or gDNA that made up the material.

V dropped 9 bases and J dropped 0; count of bases not matched to a gene: 5. Germline V CDR1 and CDR2: SNHLY, FYNNEI. The CDR3 runs 14 residues. As originally analysed: Estimates of nucleated cell counts were drawn from the amplification of reference gene primers. Method: immunoSEQ multiplex PCR; TCRdb's copy keeps in-frame clones and lacks some. The DNA was the basis for D and trimming; V, J and clone size are from that table. The data show 95,000 to 120,000 clones, about 80% seen once. This receptor was identified in a woman in her thirties or forties with acute or convalescent COVID-19. The chain is built from TRBV2 and TRBJ2-1; 7 nucleotides agree with TRBD2. The sequenced sample was peripheral blood. In nucleotides, the CDR3 is TGTGCCAGTACTAGCGCCAGCTCCTACAATGAGCAGTTCTTC. Its translation: CASTSASSYNEQFF.